This T cell receptor (beta chain) was obtained from a study of graft-versus-host responses after intestinal transplantation. Measured with immunoSEQ multiplex PCR; TCRdb has only the in-frame clones, and not every one. Of roughly 99,000 clones listed, under 95% are singletons. A few counts support this clone. The target antigen is unknown. Germline V CDR1 and CDR2: MNHNY, SVGAGI (reference sequence). The CDR3 contains 15 residues. Trimming took 7 bases from V and 11 from J, leaving 26 bases between them. This sequence joins TRBV6-6 and TRBJ1-1, with no clear D. This clonotype was sampled from a human donor who was the organ donor for an intestinal transplant. The source material was unstimulated CD8+ T cells sorted from spleen or lymph node cells, sampled before transplant. CDR3 DNA sequence: TGTGCCAGCAAGATGGGTGGAGGGAAAACCCTTGGTGCTTTCTTT. It encodes CASKMGGGKTLGAFF.